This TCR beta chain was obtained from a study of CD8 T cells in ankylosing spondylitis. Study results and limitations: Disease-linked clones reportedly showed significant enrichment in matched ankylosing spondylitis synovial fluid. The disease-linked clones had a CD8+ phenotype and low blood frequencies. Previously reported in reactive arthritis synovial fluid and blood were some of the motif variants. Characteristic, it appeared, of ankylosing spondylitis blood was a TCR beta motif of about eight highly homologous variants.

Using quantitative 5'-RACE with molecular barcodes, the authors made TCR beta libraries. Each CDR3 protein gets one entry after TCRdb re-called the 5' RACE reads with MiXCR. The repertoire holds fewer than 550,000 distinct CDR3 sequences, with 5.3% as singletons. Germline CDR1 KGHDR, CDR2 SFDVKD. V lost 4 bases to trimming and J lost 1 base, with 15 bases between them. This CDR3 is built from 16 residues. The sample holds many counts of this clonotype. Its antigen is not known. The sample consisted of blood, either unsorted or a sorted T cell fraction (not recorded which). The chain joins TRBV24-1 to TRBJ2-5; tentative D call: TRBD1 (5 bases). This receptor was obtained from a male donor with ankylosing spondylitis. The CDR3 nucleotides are TGTGCCACCAGTGACTCCCGACAGTCCGGCCAAGAGACCCAGTACTTC. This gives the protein CATSDSRQSGQETQYF.